The source of this T cell receptor (beta chain) is a study of cytomegalovirus exposure and HLA in healthy donors (dated by TCRdb to 2017 to 2019). Concerning the study at large: An earlier analysis of about 560 of the donors reported approximately 300 Gb of sequence data and 117 million unique TCR beta sequences obtained from 150 million to 200 million T cells. A separate validation cohort of approximately 120 different subjects was used in addition to the 666-subject first cohort. On average, around 240,000 unique TCR beta nucleotide sequences were sequenced per donor among 398 genotyped donors of the cohort, with roughly a sixth of those sequences being non-productive. A later analysis re-analyzed previously published TCR beta repertoires from 650 to 800 donors and added high-resolution HLA genotyping to study TCR occurrence patterns. To predict cytomegalovirus infection status, the study combined high-throughput TCR immunosequencing, statistical association of individual TCRs with disease status, and machine learning. Because of strong linkage in the cohort, roughly five DR-DQ haplotypes were treated as single units for association and clustering. Among the roughly 400 genotyped donors, around 81% belonged to the genetic ancestry cluster associated with self-reported Caucasian donors. Typing coverage differed by locus: A, B, C, DRB1 and DQB1 were typed in about 620-630 donors, DQA1 in 522, DPA1 in around 580, and DPB1 in 400 to 480. Roughly 300 gigabases of sequencing data and approximately 85 million unique TCR sequences were included in an early release covering 500 to 750 HLA-typed donors. Donor age, sex, ethnicity and CMV serostatus were compiled alongside the repertoire data. An earlier analysis of 587 of the donors used high-throughput TCR beta sequencing to judge whether each TCR beta V gene segment behaved as functional or pseudogenic. In the later analysis, no new phenotypic data were used to find candidate immune exposures; instead, reliance was placed on TCR beta sequences and their occurrence across donors. The study was designed to test whether signatures of past pathogen exposure could be identified by cataloging public T cell receptors. Class I and class II HLA loci were covered by the typing at four-digit resolution. The study profiled the T cell repertoires of about 720 subjects by immunosequencing and related them to cytomegalovirus serostatus. All discovery cohort repertoires had been generated on a single sequencing platform. A later genetic analysis took genome-wide SNP genotypes for about three fifths of the roughly 700 donors and used that subset as a discovery cohort.

Library construction relied on the immunoSEQ multiplex PCR assay. The multiplex PCR relied on a mix of 60 forward primers for TCR Vbeta segments and 13 reverse primers for TCR Jbeta segments. The CDR3 region of rearranged TCR beta genes was amplified from genomic DNA by a multiplex PCR assay. Amplified TCR beta libraries were sequenced as 87-base-pair reads on the Illumina HiSeq System. In the source study's methods: A later analysis tallied 75 million to 85 million unique TCR beta chains across the 610 or so repertoires, and about 12 million of those chains were shared by two or more donors. A nearest-neighbor algorithm error-corrected the raw reads and collapsed the reads into unique sequences, merging closely related sequences to remove PCR and sequencing errors. To assign V, D and J gene segments, CDR3 sequences were aligned to IMGT reference sequences. For a sequence to be retained, a match of at least six nucleotides was required to both a V gene segment and a J gene segment. A rearrangement was called productive if the CDR3 had no stop codons and remained in frame with V and J, and every other rearrangement was called non-productive. CDR3 was defined by IMGT convention, running from the second conserved V-encoded cysteine to the conserved J-encoded phenylalanine. The earlier analysis of 587 of the donors excluded sequences that lacked an unambiguous match to a single V gene segment. In an earlier analysis of almost 600 of the donors, a V segment was called functional when productive rearrangements were above 56.7%, and segregating when the standard deviation between donors exceeded 5%. To diagnose cytomegalovirus status from the catalog of TCR beta chain sequences, a statistical classification framework was built. In a later analysis, TCR nucleotide sequences were compared against IMGT/GENE-DB human TR gene sequences so that V and J genes could be assigned. A later analysis assigned CDR3 sequences and most-parsimonious VDJ recombination scenarios with the TCRdist pipeline. A later analysis defined each TCR beta chain by its CDR3 amino acid sequence plus V-gene family, and excluded reads lacking a unique V-gene family. A later analysis removed over 500 highly shared, low-generation-probability nucleotide sequences to deal with suspected cross-contamination and a sequencing artifact. In a later analysis, a clonal expansion index was calculated for each public chain from normalized within-repertoire ranks of inferred template counts. A later analysis computed generation probabilities with a VDJ recombination model fitted to out-of-frame rearrangements, and checked the results against IGoR. A later analysis scored TCR-TCR, TCR-HLA and TCR-CMV co-occurrence with hypergeometric tests, applying a repertoire-size bias correction to TCR pairs. To estimate false discovery rates, a later analysis permuted the HLA or CMV assignments 20 times. In a later analysis, co-occurring TCRs were grouped using DBSCAN, with TCRdist sequence similarity added in when clustering inside HLA-allele-positive subsets. Co-occurrence clustering excluded repertoires with fewer than 30,000 or more than 120,000 public chains, plus five with anomalous nucleotide sharing. Here the immuneACCESS table is served through TCRdb, limited to in-frame sequences with V and J called. Missing clones are a known gap in these copies; in checked studies unresolved V genes cover under half, and the rest lacks a known reason. V and J calls and clone size are given by that table; D and trimming were obtained from the DNA. In all, the sample holds over 70,000 clones, and around 80% of those were seen once. Roughly 3% of the sample is in the top ten clones.

On this clone: It lacks a known antigen. Base qualities are not at hand, and no much larger clone is one base apart.

The CDR3 spans 15 residues, from the cysteine through the phenylalanine. Only the CDR3 DNA is retained, 45 bases long and in frame from the first base. V is trimmed back by 7 bases and J by 3 bases, and the junction contains 10 bases that no gene match accounts for. From the germline V gene, CDR1 is SGHRS and CDR2 is YFSETQ. Overall study outcomes, separate from this receptor: Because some donors lacked HLA typing at each locus, the association tests relied only on the typed subset. At a false discovery rate of 0.05, a later analysis linked under 20,000 TCR beta sequences to specific HLA alleles. Only TCR beta chains were sequenced in this cohort, and the absence of alpha or paired-chain data limited detectable features. Approximately 18 rarely observed V segments, including chromosome 9 orphons, were excluded from the earlier analysis of 550 to 700 of the donors because counts were too low. The study listed 164 TCR beta chains as associated with cytomegalovirus. Most TCR sequences were seen in very few donors, while some public TCRs were found in many individuals. The 87-base-pair reads could not distinguish some IMGT-functional V segments, including TRBV6-2 and TRBV6-3, so those segments were excluded. In a later analysis, HLA-associated TCR beta chains were found to be more clonally expanded and to have lower generation probabilities than equally common non-associated chains. In vitro tests confirmed that a few of the cytomegalovirus-associated TCR beta chains recognize cytomegalovirus antigens. V-gene and J-gene trimming of TCR beta chains was associated with a missense DCLRE1C variant in a later genetic analysis, and the association was replicated in an independent cohort. A later analysis reported that several top co-occurrence clusters appeared linked to parvovirus B19, influenza, CMV and Epstein-Barr virus. According to the authors, the approach could potentially be generalized to other disease states and immunological phenotypes. A further reported finding was that TCR beta sequences accurately predicted the HLA-A and HLA-B alleles for most subjects in the first cohort. A group of highly shared sequence variants was considered likely to be a technical artifact of the sequencing pipeline. In both the original and validation cohorts, the classifier was reported to diagnose cytomegalovirus status with high specificity and sensitivity. Assigning TCR associations to individual alleles was difficult when HLA alleles, especially DR and DQ, strongly co-occurred. In a later analysis, the rate of TCR association differed among HLA loci, with DRB1 alleles having the most associated TCRs and HLA-C alleles having the fewest. Linkage disequilibrium might explain the correlated functional status among segregating V segments, but an unknown experimental factor could not be excluded. The only immune exposure information available for the cohort was CMV serostatus. In an earlier analysis of fewer than 750 of the donors, most TCR beta V segments were observed in productive rearrangements about 90% or about 30% of the time, broadly matching IMGT annotations. Sequencing depth was assumed to be roughly uniform across donors in the presence/absence analyses, though that assumption may not hold. A later genetic analysis reported fewer N-insertions in productive TCRs among donors in an Asian-associated ancestry cluster than the roughly 690-donor mean. Most CMV-associated TCR beta chains appeared to be HLA-restricted in a later analysis, and the HLA associations seemed to be driven largely by CMV exposure.

The cohort consisted of 600 or so healthy bone marrow donors. All cohort members were sampled while nominally healthy, although unrecorded immune exposures were likely present. The donor was CMV seropositive and was included in the group of 250 to 300 seropositive cohort members. Every donor gave a peripheral blood sample, and the peripheral blood mononuclear cells from that sample were used for TCR beta sequencing. Genomic DNA extraction from the blood cell samples was performed with the Qiagen DNeasy Blood Extraction Kit. The clonotype was recovered from a man aged 45-65 years in good health and CMV-seropositive. What was sequenced was PBMCs. The V gene is TRBV5-1 and the J gene is TRBJ2-1, and 7 junction bases match TRBD2. The DNA sequence reads TGCGCCAGCGGACTTTTAGCGGGTAGCTACAATGAGCAGTTCTTC. The translation is CASGLLAGSYNEQFF. Extended through the reference TRBV5-1 and TRBJ2-1 proteins, this CDR3 yields the full variable domain: KAGVTQTPRYLIKTRGQQVTLSCSPISGHRSVSWYQQTPGQGLQFLFEYFSETQRNKGNFPGRFSGRQFSNSRSEMNVSTLELGDSALYLCASGLLAGSYNEQFFGPGTRLTVL.